This T cell receptor beta chain was obtained from a study of shared clonotypes between healthy human individuals. Study observations and caveats: Naive CD4 clonotype sharing across a few donors was around 5%.

The CDR3 is 16 amino acids. Germline values: CDR1 MDHEN, CDR2 SYDVKM. V was pared by 4 bases and J by 0 bases, with 6 bases of the junction left unmatched. Turning to this clone: Its antigen is not identified.

At the deep level, the assay was run. The data were produced by immunoSEQ multiplex PCR, yet TCRdb's version contains in-frame clones alone and is incomplete. Among 2 million to 2.5 million clones, approximately 96% were seen once, and the ten largest hold 0.1% to 0.15%. The genes are TRBV28 and TRBJ2-5, with 9 bases that match TRBD2. The TCR sequence derives from a man younger than 30 in good health. The sequenced sample was naive CD4+ T cells sorted from blood. The subset denotes: CD45RA+ positively selected. The CDR3 DNA reads TGTGCCAGCAGTTCGATAATAGCGGGGGACCAAGAGACCCAGTACTTC. It codes for CASSSIIAGDQETQYF.